The clone carrying this T cell receptor (beta chain) was observed a single time. As originally analysed: Nucleated cell number was recorded as an estimate derived from reference gene primer amplification. TCRdb's copy holds only in-frame clones and misses some; the assay was immunoSEQ multiplex PCR. The V and J calls and the clone size are those of that table, but D and trimming were determined from the DNA. The table lists 110,000 to 150,000 clones, about 77% of them singletons. The sample originates from a study of blood T cell repertoires in COVID-19. Study in general: Samples taken during acute and convalescent COVID-19 were collected in the United States, Italy and Spain. In each case, the material was cDNA or gDNA derived from T cells, B-cell-depleted T cells, or PBMCs.

V dropped 2 bases and J dropped 3 bases, with 14 bases sitting between them. The CDR3 spans 15 residues. Germline lookup yields CDR1 LGHDT and CDR2 YNNKEL (reference sequence). Sequenced sample: peripheral blood. V usage is TRBV3-1 (or the pseudogene TRBV3-2) and J usage is TRBJ2-7; D ambiguous. This TCR was sampled from a man in his fifties or sixties with acute or convalescent COVID-19. CDR3 DNA sequence: TGTGCCAGCAGCCAACAAGCCGACCGGAGCTACGAGCAGTACTTC. It encodes CASSQQADRSYEQYF.